This TCR beta chain was recovered during a study of shared clonotypes between healthy human individuals. Naive CD45RA+ and memory CD45RA-negative subsets were split from CD4+ cells. Germline V gene data show CDR1 as SGHTS and CDR2 as YDEGEE. Trimming pared 7 bases from V and 1 base from J, leaving 15 bases between. CDR3 size: 15 residues. Profiled with immunoSEQ multiplex PCR; TCRdb holds only in-frame clones, not every one. The table records 2 million or so clones, 85% to 95% of them present only once. This TCR came from a man younger than 30 in good health. The genes are TRBV5-8 and TRBJ2-4, with a tentative D call TRBD1 (7 bases). Sequences were obtained from naive CD4+ T cells sorted from blood. The subset denotes: CD45RA+ positively selected. The CDR3 loop is CASGGGLRAKNIQYF. The CDR3 DNA reads TGTGCCAGCGGAGGGGGCCTCCGTGCCAAAAACATTCAGTACTTC.